Listed below are T cell receptor beta chains from one sample, sequenced in a study of OX40 agonist ivuxolimab in advanced cancers. Produced via immunoSEQ multiplex PCR; TCRdb's table is partial and in-frame only. This repertoire shows about 84,000 clones, 89% found once; its top ten account for around 0.18%. The starting material was CD4+ or CD8+ T cells sorted from blood, obtained in a trial of the OX40 agonist ivuxolimab. The receptors derive from an adult with an advanced solid tumor such as melanoma, head and neck, liver or kidney cancer. CDR3s include the opening cysteine and the closing phenylalanine or tryptophan. Fields, in order: CDR3 DNA, CDR3 protein, clone size, V gene, D gene, J gene. The D gene is left open where the match is weak. Rows give clone size only sometimes, using once, few, many, or a class for an expanded clone.

CDR3 DNA: TGTGCCAGTAAAGCCCAATCGGTCCTCGATGAGCAGTTCTTC; CDR3 protein: CASKAQSVLDEQFF; clone size: .; V gene: TRBV19; D gene: .; J gene: TRBJ2-1
CDR3 DNA: TGTGCCATCAGCCAGGGGACCGGGGAGGCTTTCTTT; CDR3 protein: CAISQGTGEAFF; clone size: .; V gene: TRBV10-3; D gene: .; J gene: TRBJ1-1
CDR3 DNA: TGTGCCAGCAGTGAAGCGACAGGGAGCTATGGCTACACCTTC; CDR3 protein: CASSEATGSYGYTF; clone size: .; V gene: TRBV6-1; D gene: TRBD1; J gene: TRBJ1-2
CDR3 DNA: TGTGCCAGCAGTTTATCGATTGCACAGGGAGATGGCTACACCTTC; CDR3 protein: CASSLSIAQGDGYTF; clone size: .; V gene: TRBV27; D gene: .; J gene: TRBJ1-2
CDR3 DNA: TGTGCCAGCAGTTCTCTAGGGTTACTAGCTTGGGAGACCCAGTACTTC; CDR3 protein: CASSSLGLLAWETQYF; clone size: .; V gene: TRBV28; D gene: .; J gene: TRBJ2-5
CDR3 DNA: TGCGCCAGCAGCTGGGGGCACAGGGGCGGCAATCAGCCCCAGCATTTT; CDR3 protein: CASSWGHRGGNQPQHF; clone size: .; V gene: TRBV5-1; D gene: TRBD1; J gene: TRBJ1-5
CDR3 DNA: TGTGCCAGCAGTGAAGTCCCAGGGGGATACAATGAGCAGTTCTTC; CDR3 protein: CASSEVPGGYNEQFF; clone size: few; V gene: TRBV6-1; D gene: TRBD1; J gene: TRBJ2-1
CDR3 DNA: TGCGCCAGCGCGGTCGGGACAGCTTCTACTGAAGCTTTCTTT; CDR3 protein: CASAVGTASTEAFF; clone size: few; V gene: TRBV5-1; D gene: TRBD1; J gene: TRBJ1-1
CDR3 DNA: TGCGCCAGCAGTGACTTTGCGGGGGCCCAGCAAATGCCCCAGCATTTT; CDR3 protein: CASSDFAGAQQMPQHF; clone size: .; V gene: TRBV10-2; D gene: .; J gene: TRBJ1-5
CDR3 DNA: TGCGCCAGCAGCGTCGGGACAGCCGCCGGGGAGCTGTTTTTT; CDR3 protein: CASSVGTAAGELFF; clone size: .; V gene: TRBV5-1; D gene: TRBD1; J gene: TRBJ2-2
CDR3 DNA: TGTGCCAGCAGCTTAGCAACCAATGACAGGGGCGGCTCTGGGGCCAACGTCCTGACTTTC; CDR3 protein: CASSLATNDRGGSGANVLTF; clone size: .; V gene: TRBV7-2; D gene: TRBD1; J gene: TRBJ2-6
CDR3 DNA: TGCAGCGTTGAAGCCTGGGACAGGGCTACAGATACGCAGTATTTT; CDR3 protein: CSVEAWDRATDTQYF; clone size: .; V gene: TRBV29-1; D gene: TRBD1; J gene: TRBJ2-3
CDR3 DNA: TGCGCCAGCAGTGAGTCGAGGGGGGCCGTTCATACGCAGTATTTT; CDR3 protein: CASSESRGAVHTQYF; clone size: .; V gene: TRBV10-1; D gene: .; J gene: TRBJ2-3
CDR3 DNA: TGTGCCAGTATCGACAAATATAATTCACCCCTCCACTTT; CDR3 protein: CASIDKYNSPLHF; clone size: .; V gene: TRBV19; D gene: .; J gene: TRBJ1-6
CDR3 DNA: TGTGCCTGGAGTGTATTCATTGGAGGGACTCAGCCTAACACCGGGGAGCTGTTTTTT; CDR3 protein: CAWSVFIGGTQPNTGELFF; clone size: .; V gene: TRBV30; D gene: .; J gene: TRBJ2-2
CDR3 DNA: TGTGCCAGCAGTTACTCGATCGCGGGGGGCTACAATGAGCAGTTCTTC; CDR3 protein: CASSYSIAGGYNEQFF; clone size: .; V gene: TRBV6-5; D gene: TRBD2; J gene: TRBJ2-1
CDR3 DNA: TGTGCCAGCCAACCCGCGGCCAAAAACATTCAGTACTTC; CDR3 protein: CASQPAAKNIQYF; clone size: .; V gene: TRBV19; D gene: .; J gene: TRBJ2-4
CDR3 DNA: TGTGCCAGTGGACAGGGGATGAACACTGAAGCTTTCTTT; CDR3 protein: CASGQGMNTEAFF; clone size: .; V gene: TRBV19; D gene: TRBD1; J gene: TRBJ1-1
CDR3 DNA: TGTGCCAGCACCCCCCGTTGGGGAACCAACTACGAGCAGTACTTC; CDR3 protein: CASTPRWGTNYEQYF; clone size: .; V gene: TRBV28; D gene: .; J gene: TRBJ2-7
CDR3 DNA: TGTGCCTGGACTGAGACAGGGGTCCCTAGCACTGAAGCTTTCTTT; CDR3 protein: CAWTETGVPSTEAFF; clone size: few; V gene: TRBV30; D gene: TRBD1; J gene: TRBJ1-1
CDR3 DNA: TGTGCCAGCAGCACGCATCCTCCTCAAGCGGGGAGCTCCTACAATGAGCAGTTCTTC; CDR3 protein: CASSTHPPQAGSSYNEQFF; clone size: .; V gene: TRBV7-3; D gene: TRBD2; J gene: TRBJ2-1
CDR3 DNA: TGTGCCAGCTCACCGAGGGTCGTGGGTGCAGAGACCCAGTACTTC; CDR3 protein: CASSPRVVGAETQYF; clone size: .; V gene: TRBV18; D gene: .; J gene: TRBJ2-5
CDR3 DNA: TGTGCCAGCAGCCGCAGGGTGGGGCAGCCCCAGCATTTT; CDR3 protein: CASSRRVGQPQHF; clone size: few; V gene: TRBV7-9; D gene: .; J gene: TRBJ1-5
CDR3 DNA: TGCGCCAGCAGCCCGGGAGGGGGTTGGAATACGCAGTATTTT; CDR3 protein: CASSPGGGWNTQYF; clone size: few; V gene: TRBV5-1; D gene: TRBD2; J gene: TRBJ2-3
CDR3 DNA: TGCGCCAGCAGTCTAGCGGGGGGCCTCTACAATGAGCAGTTCTTC; CDR3 protein: CASSLAGGLYNEQFF; clone size: .; V gene: TRBV5-1; D gene: TRBD2; J gene: TRBJ2-1
CDR3 DNA: TGTGCCAGCAGCCGCGCCCAGGAAAAATACTACAATGAGCAGTTCTTC; CDR3 protein: CASSRAQEKYYNEQFF; clone size: .; V gene: TRBV5-4; D gene: .; J gene: TRBJ2-1
CDR3 DNA: TGTGCCAGCAGCGTAGGTAGGGGGAGAGGCAGCTCTGGGGCCAACGTCCTGACTTTC; CDR3 protein: CASSVGRGRGSSGANVLTF; clone size: .; V gene: TRBV7-8; D gene: .; J gene: TRBJ2-6
CDR3 DNA: TGTGCCAGCTCACCGAAAACCGTCGGACTGGGGGAAGCTTTCTTT; CDR3 protein: CASSPKTVGLGEAFF; clone size: once; V gene: TRBV18; D gene: .; J gene: TRBJ1-1
CDR3 DNA: TGTGCCAGCAGCTTTCAGAAACAAGAGACCCAGTACTTC; CDR3 protein: CASSFQKQETQYF; clone size: .; V gene: TRBV11-2; D gene: .; J gene: TRBJ2-5
CDR3 DNA: TGTGCCAGCAGTTCCCCCTCCGGAGAGCAGTACTTC; CDR3 protein: CASSSPSGEQYF; clone size: .; V gene: TRBV28; D gene: .; J gene: TRBJ2-7
CDR3 DNA: TGTGCCAGCAGCTTCTTCGGGCAGGTCGTTAACTTC; CDR3 protein: CASSFFGQVVNF; clone size: .; V gene: TRBV5-4; D gene: .; J gene: TRBJ2-5
CDR3 DNA: TGTGCCAGCAGTTTTCCACAGGGCTACGAGCAGTACTTC; CDR3 protein: CASSFPQGYEQYF; clone size: .; V gene: TRBV6-6; D gene: .; J gene: TRBJ2-7
CDR3 DNA: TGTGCCAGCAGTCTAGAGAGAGGGGGTCGGGATACGCAGTATTTT; CDR3 protein: CASSLERGGRDTQYF; clone size: once; V gene: TRBV11-2; D gene: .; J gene: TRBJ2-3
CDR3 DNA: TGCGCCAGCAGTCGGGGTGGGGTAGTAGGAGAGACCCAGTACTTC; CDR3 protein: CASSRGGVVGETQYF; clone size: .; V gene: TRBV5-1; D gene: .; J gene: TRBJ2-5
CDR3 DNA: TGTGCCAGCTCACTCACAAATCAGGGGGGATTCGTCGAAGCTTTCTTT; CDR3 protein: CASSLTNQGGFVEAFF; clone size: .; V gene: TRBV18; D gene: TRBD1; J gene: TRBJ1-1
CDR3 DNA: TGCGCCAGCAGCTCGGACGGTTTTGGGTCCAGCTCCTACAATGAGCAGTTCTTC; CDR3 protein: CASSSDGFGSSSYNEQFF; clone size: .; V gene: TRBV5-1; D gene: .; J gene: TRBJ2-1
CDR3 DNA: TGTGCCAGTAGCCCTCCGGGACTAGCGGGGGGGCTTCAAGAGACCCAGTACTTC; CDR3 protein: CASSPPGLAGGLQETQYF; clone size: .; V gene: TRBV19; D gene: TRBD2; J gene: TRBJ2-5
CDR3 DNA: TGTGCCAGCAGTTACTCGGTAGGGAACACTGAAGCTTTCTTT; CDR3 protein: CASSYSVGNTEAFF; clone size: .; V gene: TRBV6-5; D gene: .; J gene: TRBJ1-1
CDR3 DNA: TGTGCCAGCAGTGAATTTGATGAAAAACTGTTTTTT; CDR3 protein: CASSEFDEKLFF; clone size: once; V gene: TRBV2; D gene: .; J gene: TRBJ1-4
CDR3 DNA: TGCGCCAGCAGTCAATCCCCTCGAAGGAACACTGAAGCTTTCTTT; CDR3 protein: CASSQSPRRNTEAFF; clone size: once; V gene: TRBV23-1; D gene: .; J gene: TRBJ1-1
CDR3 DNA: TGTGCCAGCAGCCTCCTGGGGGGTCGGGGGGTGAACACTGAAGCTTTCTTT; CDR3 protein: CASSLLGGRGVNTEAFF; clone size: .; V gene: TRBV28; D gene: .; J gene: TRBJ1-1
CDR3 DNA: TGTGCCAGCAGCTTCGGACAGACTAGGGGCGGCTACACCTTC; CDR3 protein: CASSFGQTRGGYTF; clone size: .; V gene: TRBV9; D gene: .; J gene: TRBJ1-2
CDR3 DNA: TGTGCCAGCAGTTACGGACAGGGCGCCTCTGGAAACACCATATATTTT; CDR3 protein: CASSYGQGASGNTIYF; clone size: .; V gene: TRBV6-6; D gene: TRBD1; J gene: TRBJ1-3
CDR3 DNA: TGTGCCAGCCCTCCCCCCTCGGGACGGACAGATACGCAGTATTTT; CDR3 protein: CASPPPSGRTDTQYF; clone size: few; V gene: TRBV28; D gene: .; J gene: TRBJ2-3
CDR3 DNA: TGTGCCAGTAGTATTGGTATGAACACTGAAGCTTTCTTT; CDR3 protein: CASSIGMNTEAFF; clone size: .; V gene: TRBV19; D gene: .; J gene: TRBJ1-1
CDR3 DNA: TGTGCCAGCAGCATCCTAGACAGGTTATTGGAGACCCAGTACTTC; CDR3 protein: CASSILDRLLETQYF; clone size: once; V gene: TRBV21-1; D gene: .; J gene: TRBJ2-5
CDR3 DNA: TGTGCCAGCAGAGCTCGGGGGGCCCGGTGGGATACGCAGTATTTT; CDR3 protein: CASRARGARWDTQYF; clone size: .; V gene: TRBV28; D gene: .; J gene: TRBJ2-3
CDR3 DNA: TGTGCCTGGAGGGGGGCGGGAGTAATGGGTGAGCAGTACTTC; CDR3 protein: CAWRGAGVMGEQYF; clone size: .; V gene: TRBV30; D gene: .; J gene: TRBJ2-7
CDR3 DNA: TGTGCCAGTAGTAACGGAATCCGCCGCACAGATACGCAGTATTTT; CDR3 protein: CASSNGIRRTDTQYF; clone size: .; V gene: TRBV19; D gene: .; J gene: TRBJ2-3
CDR3 DNA: TGCGCCAGCAGCGTGACCGGGACAGCTAATGAAAAACTGTTTTTT; CDR3 protein: CASSVTGTANEKLFF; clone size: .; V gene: TRBV5-1; D gene: TRBD1; J gene: TRBJ1-4
CDR3 DNA: TGTGCCAGTAGTACCGCGGGACAGGCGCTCTCTGGAAACACCATATATTTT; CDR3 protein: CASSTAGQALSGNTIYF; clone size: .; V gene: TRBV19; D gene: TRBD1; J gene: TRBJ1-3
CDR3 DNA: TGTGCCTGGAAACTTAGACAGGGAACTAATGAAAAACTGTTTTTT; CDR3 protein: CAWKLRQGTNEKLFF; clone size: .; V gene: TRBV30; D gene: TRBD1; J gene: TRBJ1-4